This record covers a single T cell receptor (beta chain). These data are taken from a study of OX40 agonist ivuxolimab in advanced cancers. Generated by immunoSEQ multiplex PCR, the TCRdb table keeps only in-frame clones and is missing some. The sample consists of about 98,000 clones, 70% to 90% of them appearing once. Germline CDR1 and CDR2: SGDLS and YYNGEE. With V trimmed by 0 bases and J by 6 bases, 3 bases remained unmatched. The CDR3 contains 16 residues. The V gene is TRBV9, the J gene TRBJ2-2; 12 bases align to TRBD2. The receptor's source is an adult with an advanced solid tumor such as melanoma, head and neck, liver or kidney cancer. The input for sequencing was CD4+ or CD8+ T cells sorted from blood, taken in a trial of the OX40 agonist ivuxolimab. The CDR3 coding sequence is TGTGCCAGCAGCGTAGGGCTAGCGGGGGGGCCCGGGGAGCTGTTTTTT. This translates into CASSVGLAGGPGELFF.